The clone carrying this T cell receptor beta chain has a handful of counts. What it binds is not known. This entry belongs to a study of response to subunit inactivated influenza vaccine. Broader study findings: That few new T cells are recruited by each seasonal influenza vaccination was the authors' suggestion.

The CDR3 extends over 14 amino acids. Between the trimmed V and J ends, which lost 7 bases and 6 bases, there was a span of 18 bases. Via MiXCR, TCRdb re-called the RT-PCR reads, giving one row per CDR3 protein. The profile shows around 580,000 distinct CDR3 sequences, roughly 12% of them singletons. The sample here was PBMCs from blood, taken on the day of vaccination. The chain couples TRBV12-3 or TRBV12-4 to TRBJ1-2; D is uncertain. The origin of this receptor is a man aged 45-65 years who received an inactivated influenza vaccine. The CDR3 DNA reads TGTGCCAGCATTCGAGGGTGGTGGAGGAATGGCTACACCTTC. Its protein product is CASIRGWWRNGYTF.